These T cell receptor beta chains were read from a single sample in a study of blood T cell repertoires in COVID-19. TCRdb's table, derived via immunoSEQ multiplex PCR, lists solely in-frame clones and lacks some. The repertoire holds approximately 290,000 clones, with roughly 91% as singletons. Sequences were obtained from peripheral blood. Receptor source: a man younger than 40 with acute or convalescent COVID-19. Both conserved end residues are part of each CDR3. A D gene is named only where the DNA matches it firmly. Clone size is stated in some rows and not others, as once, few, many or a class when expanded.

TRBD1	TRBV10-3	once	TRBJ1-3	CAISDIWDRGGKDKISGNTIYF	TGTGCCATCAGTGATATTTGGGACAGGGGTGGAAAAGACAAAATCTCTGGAAACACCATATATTTT
TRBD1	TRBV29-1	.	TRBJ1-2	CSARDSLCYTF	TGCAGCGCTAGGGACAGTCTCTGCTACACCTTC
.	TRBV29-1	.	TRBJ1-1	CSVVLTGYVEAFF	TGCAGCGTTGTGCTGACGGGTTACGTTGAAGCTTTCTTT
.	TRBV6-6	few	TRBJ1-6	CASGNVGGNSPLHF	TGTGCCAGCGGAAACGTCGGGGGTAATTCACCCCTCCACTTT
.	TRBV7-9	few	TRBJ1-2	CASSLVQDGYTF	TGTGCCAGCAGCTTAGTTCAGGATGGCTACACCTTC
.	TRBV28	.	TRBJ1-2	CASGGSHGYTF	TGTGCCAGCGGCGGATCCCATGGCTACACCTTC
.	TRBV18	few	TRBJ1-2	CASSPRRQYSNYGYTF	TGTGCCAGCTCTCCTAGGCGACAGTACTCTAACTATGGCTACACCTTC
.	TRBV5-1	.	TRBJ1-1	CASSFSVSGTEAFF	TGCGCCAGCAGCTTTAGTGTGTCTGGCACTGAAGCTTTCTTT
TRBD1	TRBV7-3	.	TRBJ2-2	CASSLLGQGNTGELFF	TGTGCCAGCAGCTTACTCGGACAGGGGAACACCGGGGAGCTGTTTTTT
.	TRBV24-1	.	TRBJ1-2	CATSDGGRGGGYTF	TGTGCCACCAGTGATGGCGGGAGGGGAGGTGGCTACACCTTC
TRBD1	TRBV2	.	TRBJ2-1	CASSGRDRVDNEQFF	TGTGCCAGCAGTGGACGGGACAGGGTTGACAATGAGCAGTTCTTC
TRBD2	TRBV15	.	TRBJ2-2	CATSRASGGAGELFF	TGTGCCACCAGCAGAGCTAGCGGGGGGGCCGGGGAGCTGTTTTTT
TRBD1	TRBV19	.	TRBJ1-5	CASTSIGQGAGNQPQHF	TGTGCCAGTACCTCCATCGGACAGGGGGCTGGCAATCAGCCCCAGCATTTT
.	TRBV9	.	TRBJ2-1	CASSVETGEGRNEQFF	TGTGCCAGCAGCGTAGAGACAGGGGAGGGGCGGAATGAGCAGTTCTTC
TRBD1	TRBV28	.	TRBJ2-7	CASRQTGRAYEQYF	TGTGCCAGCAGGCAGACAGGGAGAGCCTACGAGCAGTACTTC
.	TRBV7-3	.	TRBJ2-3	CASSFTGTDTQYF	TGTGCCAGCAGCTTCACTGGCACAGATACGCAGTATTTT
.	TRBV9	.	TRBJ2-1	CASSVVAGLEEQFF	TGTGCCAGCAGCGTAGTCGCCGGACTCGAGGAGCAGTTCTTC
.	TRBV18	.	TRBJ2-7	CASSPERDEQYF	TGTGCCAGCTCACCTGAGCGGGACGAGCAGTACTTC
.	TRBV11-2	few	TRBJ2-3	CASKRERARPDTQYF	TGTGCCTCTAAAAGGGAGCGGGCGAGACCAGATACGCAGTATTTT
.	TRBV29-1	.	TRBJ1-2	CSVVQAHSPPGYTF	TGCAGCGTTGTACAGGCACATTCCCCGCCTGGCTACACCTTC
TRBD2	TRBV5-1	.	TRBJ2-1	CASSFRASGNNEQFF	TGCGCCAGCAGCTTTCGGGCTAGCGGGAACAATGAGCAGTTCTTC
.	TRBV7-2	.	TRBJ2-5	CASSPRSSAGETQYF	TGTGCCAGCAGCCCAAGGAGCTCTGCGGGGGAGACCCAGTACTTC
TRBD1	TRBV29-1	.	TRBJ1-2	CSVTKGTGANYGYTF	TGCAGCGTTACCAAAGGGACAGGGGCTAACTATGGCTACACCTTC
TRBD1	TRBV19	.	TRBJ1-4	CASSTDRVGEKLFF	TGTGCCAGTAGCACGGACAGGGTGGGTGAAAAACTGTTTTTT
TRBD1	TRBV2	.	TRBJ1-5	CASSEALTGEEAYSNQPQHF	TGTGCCAGCAGTGAAGCGCTGACAGGGGAGGAAGCGTATAGCAATCAGCCCCAGCATTTT
.	TRBV5-5	.	TRBJ2-3	CASSLATVSTDTQYF	TGTGCCAGCAGCTTGGCGACAGTGAGCACAGATACGCAGTATTTT
.	TRBV28	.	TRBJ2-7	CASSFGQMPYEQYF	TGTGCCAGCAGTTTTGGACAGATGCCCTACGAGCAGTACTTC
.	TRBV19	once	TRBJ2-7	CASSSAFSGYEQYF	TGTGCCAGTAGCTCAGCTTTCAGCGGGTACGAGCAGTACTTC
.	TRBV4-1	.	TRBJ2-1	CASSQLGVGYNEQFF	TGCGCCAGCAGCCAACTAGGGGTTGGGTACAATGAGCAGTTCTTC
.	TRBV2	.	TRBJ2-7	CASSPTGTPTYEQYF	TGTGCCAGCAGTCCTACCGGGACTCCCACCTACGAGCAGTACTTC
TRBD1	TRBV2	.	TRBJ2-2	CASSRQGAGELFF	TGTGCCAGCAGCCGCCAGGGGGCCGGGGAGCTGTTTTTT
TRBD2	TRBV7-3	.	TRBJ2-2	CASSKMGTSGTGELFF	TGTGCCAGCAGCAAAATGGGGACTAGCGGCACCGGGGAGCTGTTTTTT
.	TRBV7-8	.	TRBJ1-6	CASSSEGAHNSPLHF	TGTGCCAGCAGCTCTGAAGGGGCCCATAATTCACCCCTCCACTTT
.	TRBV7-9	.	TRBJ2-5	CASSLDGFRETQYF	TGTGCCAGCAGCTTAGACGGGTTTCGAGAGACCCAGTACTTC
TRBD1	TRBV5-5	.	TRBJ2-3	CASSADPPGQPTDTQYF	TGTGCCAGCAGCGCCGACCCCCCGGGACAGCCCACAGATACGCAGTATTTT
TRBD2	TRBV5-5	.	TRBJ2-5	CASSPRTSGNQETQYF	TGTGCCAGCAGCCCTCGGACTAGCGGGAACCAAGAGACCCAGTACTTC
.	TRBV5-1	.	TRBJ2-4	CASSLTLAKNIQYF	TGCGCCAGCAGCTTGACTCTAGCCAAAAACATTCAGTACTTC
.	TRBV7-9	.	TRBJ2-1	CASSPRGGIVDEQFF	TGTGCCAGCAGCCCGAGGGGGGGAATCGTCGATGAGCAGTTCTTC
TRBD1	TRBV27	.	TRBJ2-1	CASSQGQLYNEQFF	TGTGCCAGCAGTCAGGGACAGCTCTACAATGAGCAGTTCTTC
.	TRBV7-9	.	TRBJ2-3	CASSLDRGGRRTDTQYF	TGTGCCAGCAGCTTAGATCGAGGCGGAAGACGCACAGATACGCAGTATTTT
.	TRBV15	.	TRBJ2-7	CATSRVSGAYEQYF	TGTGCCACCAGCAGAGTTTCGGGAGCCTACGAGCAGTACTTC
TRBD2	TRBV4-1	.	TRBJ2-1	CASSQEVTSMVPREQFF	TGCGCCAGCAGCCAAGAGGTGACTAGCATGGTTCCTCGTGAGCAGTTCTTC
.	TRBV9	.	TRBJ1-2	CASSPSGVNYGYTF	TGTGCCAGCAGCCCATCAGGGGTTAACTATGGCTACACCTTC
.	TRBV19	.	TRBJ2-5	CASSMTKETQYF	TGTGCCAGTAGTATGACTAAAGAGACCCAGTACTTC
TRBD2	TRBV25-1	.	TRBJ2-1	CASSESGRGNEQFF	TGTGCCAGCAGTGAATCCGGGAGGGGAAATGAGCAGTTCTTC
TRBD1	TRBV5-1	.	TRBJ1-1	CASSFKTGQGNTEAFF	TGCGCCAGCAGCTTTAAAACGGGACAGGGGAATACTGAAGCTTTCTTT
.	TRBV5-1	.	TRBJ2-1	CASSLGASENYNEQFF	TGCGCCAGCAGCTTAGGTGCTAGCGAGAATTACAATGAGCAGTTCTTC
TRBD2	TRBV5-1	.	TRBJ2-5	CASSTGTSGGGETQYF	TGCGCCAGCAGTACCGGGACTAGCGGAGGAGGTGAGACCCAGTACTTC
.	TRBV11-2	.	TRBJ2-7	CASRHLYSYEQYF	TGTGCCAGCAGGCACCTCTACTCCTACGAGCAGTACTTC
.	TRBV18	.	TRBJ1-3	CASSPPYYSGNTIYF	TGTGCCAGCTCACCGCCTTACTACTCTGGAAACACCATATATTTT
.	TRBV5-1	once	TRBJ1-6	CASAPGALSTSPLHF	TGCGCCAGCGCTCCAGGGGCCCTGTCTACTTCACCCCTCCACTTT
.	TRBV4-1	.	TRBJ2-5	CASSQYEVETQYF	TGCGCCAGCAGCCAATACGAGGTAGAGACCCAGTACTTC
.	TRBV6-5	.	TRBJ2-5	CASSYSMTRETQYF	TGTGCCAGCAGTTACTCTATGACTCGGGAGACCCAGTACTTC
TRBD1	TRBV5-1	.	TRBJ2-7	CASSLSSGGADEQYF	TGCGCCAGCAGCTTGTCGTCAGGGGGTGCAGACGAGCAGTACTTC
.	TRBV20-1	.	TRBJ2-5	CSARPQETQYF	TGCAGTGCTAGACCGCAAGAGACCCAGTACTTC
.	TRBV4-2	.	TRBJ1-2	CASSQDDRQEANYGYTF	TGTGCCAGCAGCCAAGATGATCGGCAGGAGGCTAACTATGGCTACACCTTC
TRBD1	TRBV29-1	.	TRBJ1-6	CSVGTGSGNSPLHF	TGCAGCGTCGGGACAGGGTCCGGGAATTCACCCCTCCACTTT
.	TRBV7-9	once	TRBJ2-2	CASSLVGGVRTGELFF	TGTGCCAGCAGCTTAGTTGGCGGGGTCCGCACCGGGGAGCTGTTTTTT
TRBD2	TRBV5-1	.	TRBJ2-1	CASSSEAGGSYNEQFF	TGCGCCAGCAGCTCTGAAGCGGGAGGATCCTACAATGAGCAGTTCTTC
TRBD1	TRBV18	.	TRBJ1-1	CASSPYTPGQGTEAFF	TGTGCCAGCTCACCCTACACCCCGGGACAGGGTACAGAAGCTTTCTTT